This TCR beta chain was identified in a study of blood T cell repertoires in COVID-19. Data came from immunoSEQ multiplex PCR; TCRdb stores just in-frame clones and leaves some out. The table includes 250,000 or so clones, 85% to 90% detected once. Germline values: CDR1 MNHNY, CDR2 SVGAGI (reference sequence). The CDR3 extends over 15 amino acids. V lost 4 bases, J lost 3 bases, and 5 bases stayed unmatched. The rearrangement links TRBV6-6 to TRBJ2-1; TRBD2 agrees at 8 bases. Sequences were obtained from peripheral blood. The receptor's source is a woman aged 40-49 years who had recovered from COVID-19. The CDR3 sequence is CASSLLAGSYNEQFF. CDR3 DNA: TGTGCCAGCAGTTTGTTAGCGGGAAGCTACAATGAGCAGTTCTTC.